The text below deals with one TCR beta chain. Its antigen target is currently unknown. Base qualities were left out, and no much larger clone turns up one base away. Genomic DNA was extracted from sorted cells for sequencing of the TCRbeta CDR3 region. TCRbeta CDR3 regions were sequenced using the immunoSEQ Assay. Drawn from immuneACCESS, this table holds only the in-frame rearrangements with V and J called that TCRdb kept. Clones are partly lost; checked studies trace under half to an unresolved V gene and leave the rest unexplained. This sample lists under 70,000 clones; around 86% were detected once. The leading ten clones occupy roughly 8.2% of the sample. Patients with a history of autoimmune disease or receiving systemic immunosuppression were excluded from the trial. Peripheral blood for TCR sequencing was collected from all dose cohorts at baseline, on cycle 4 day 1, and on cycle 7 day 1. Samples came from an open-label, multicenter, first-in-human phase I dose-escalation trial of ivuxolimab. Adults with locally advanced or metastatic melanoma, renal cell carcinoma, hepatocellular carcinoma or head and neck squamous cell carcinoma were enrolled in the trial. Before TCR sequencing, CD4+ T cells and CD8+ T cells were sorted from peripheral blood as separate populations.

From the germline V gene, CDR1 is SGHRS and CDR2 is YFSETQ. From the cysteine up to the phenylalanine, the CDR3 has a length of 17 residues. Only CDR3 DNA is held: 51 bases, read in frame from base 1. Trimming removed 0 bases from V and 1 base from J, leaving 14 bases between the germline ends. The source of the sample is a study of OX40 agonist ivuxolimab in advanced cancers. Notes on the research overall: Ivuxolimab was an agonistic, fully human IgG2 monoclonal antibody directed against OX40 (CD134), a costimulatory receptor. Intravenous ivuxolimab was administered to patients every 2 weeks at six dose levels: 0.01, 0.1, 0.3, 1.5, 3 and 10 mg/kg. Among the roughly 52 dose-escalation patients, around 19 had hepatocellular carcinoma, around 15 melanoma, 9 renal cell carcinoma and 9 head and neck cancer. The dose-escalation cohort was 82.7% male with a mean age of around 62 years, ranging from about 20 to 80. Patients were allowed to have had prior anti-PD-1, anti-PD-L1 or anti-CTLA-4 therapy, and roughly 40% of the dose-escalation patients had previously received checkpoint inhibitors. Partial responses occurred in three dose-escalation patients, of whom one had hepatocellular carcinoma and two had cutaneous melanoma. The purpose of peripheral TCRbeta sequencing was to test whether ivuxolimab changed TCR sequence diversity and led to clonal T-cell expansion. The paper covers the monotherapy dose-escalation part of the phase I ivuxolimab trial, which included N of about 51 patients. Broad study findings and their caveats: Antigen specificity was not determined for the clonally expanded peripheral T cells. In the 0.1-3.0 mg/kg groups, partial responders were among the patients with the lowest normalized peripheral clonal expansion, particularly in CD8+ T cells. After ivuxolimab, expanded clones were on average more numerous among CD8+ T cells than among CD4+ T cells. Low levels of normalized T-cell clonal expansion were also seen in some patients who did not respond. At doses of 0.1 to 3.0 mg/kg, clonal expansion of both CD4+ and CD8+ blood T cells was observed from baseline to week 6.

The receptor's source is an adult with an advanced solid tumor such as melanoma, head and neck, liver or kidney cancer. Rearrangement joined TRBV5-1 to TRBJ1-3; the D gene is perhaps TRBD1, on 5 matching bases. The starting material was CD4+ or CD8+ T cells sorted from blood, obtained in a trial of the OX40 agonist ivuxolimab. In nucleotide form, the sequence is TGCGCCAGCAGCTTGGGGGGCAGCTCTGGATCTGGAAACACCATATATTTT. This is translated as CASSLGGSSGSGNTIYF.